The 2 T cell receptor beta chains below all came from one sample that was sequenced in a study of T cell responses to AZD1222 COVID-19 vaccine (dated by TCRdb to the early 2020s). The time point label of this sample denotes: baseline before first vaccination. The receptor library was made with the immunoSEQ multiplex PCR assay. Drawn from immuneACCESS, this table holds only the in-frame rearrangements with V and J called that TCRdb kept. Clones are partly lost; checked studies trace under half to an unresolved V gene and leave the rest unexplained. Present in this sample are approximately 120,000 clones, approximately 89% of which were seen just once. Around 9.3% of the sample comes from the top ten. The sample here was peripheral blood, taken on day 0 of AZD1222 vaccination. The receptor source for this set is an adult in good health.

This chain links TRBV5-4 with TRBJ1-6; TRBD1 might be the D (6 bases). Trimming took 0 bases from V and 11 from J, leaving 15 bases between them. The CDR3 covers 15 residues. The germline gives CDR1 SGHNT, CDR2 YYREEE (reference sequence). CDR3 sequence reads: CASSLDGGQGTPLHF. The DNA of the CDR3 is TGTGCCAGCAGCTTGGATGGCGGCCAGGGGACACCCCTCCACTTT.

The rearrangement joins TRBV6-1 to TRBJ2-7; D may be TRBD1 or TRBD2 (5 bases each). Trimming removed 4 bases at V and 2 bases at J, with 18 bases between. Looked up from germline, CDR1 is MNHNS and CDR2 is SASEGT. CDR3 length: 16 amino acids. The CDR3 sequence: CASSGKAGTGTYEQYF. The CDR3 DNA reads TGTGCCAGCAGTGGAAAGGCCGGGACGGGGACCTACGAGCAGTACTTC.